This paragraph covers one T cell receptor (beta chain) sequence. The record originates from a study of blood T cell repertoires in COVID-19. For the study at large: The samples span acute and convalescent COVID-19 from the United States, Italy and Spain. PBMCs, B-cell-depleted T cells, or T cells provided the cDNA or gDNA that made up the material.

The length of the CDR3 is 14 residues. Germline V CDR1 and CDR2: SGHRS, YFSETQ. With 2 bases clipped from V and 9 bases from J, the junction kept 3 bases outside the gene matches. Authors' methods: It was from reference gene primer amplification that nucleated cell counts were estimated. Clones were read by immunoSEQ multiplex PCR, and TCRdb kept only the in-frame ones, dropping some. The V and J calls and clone size come from that table; D and trimming were worked out from the DNA. The table records about 180,000 clones, almost 80% of them present only once. V is TRBV5-1 and J is TRBJ1-6, with 9 bases that match TRBD1. The clonotype originates from a woman in her seventies with acute or convalescent COVID-19. Material for sequencing was peripheral blood. The CDR3 DNA follows: TGCGCCAGCAGCTTTGGACAGGGGAGTTCACCCCTCCACTTT. This translates into CASSFGQGSSPLHF.